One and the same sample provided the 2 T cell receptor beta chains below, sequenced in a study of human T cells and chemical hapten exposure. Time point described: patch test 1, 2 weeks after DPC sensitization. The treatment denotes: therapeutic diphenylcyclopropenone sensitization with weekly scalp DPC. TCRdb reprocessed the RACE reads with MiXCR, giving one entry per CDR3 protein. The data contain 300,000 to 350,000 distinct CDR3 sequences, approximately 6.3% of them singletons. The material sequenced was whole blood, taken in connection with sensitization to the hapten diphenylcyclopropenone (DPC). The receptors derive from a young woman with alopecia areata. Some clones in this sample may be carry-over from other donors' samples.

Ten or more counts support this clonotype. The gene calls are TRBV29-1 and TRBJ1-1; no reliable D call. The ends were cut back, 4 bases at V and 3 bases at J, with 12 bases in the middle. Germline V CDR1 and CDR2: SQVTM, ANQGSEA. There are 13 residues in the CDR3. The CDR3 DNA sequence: TGCAGCGTTGCTGGGAGGCGGGACACTGAAGCTTTCTTT. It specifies CSVAGRRDTEAFF.

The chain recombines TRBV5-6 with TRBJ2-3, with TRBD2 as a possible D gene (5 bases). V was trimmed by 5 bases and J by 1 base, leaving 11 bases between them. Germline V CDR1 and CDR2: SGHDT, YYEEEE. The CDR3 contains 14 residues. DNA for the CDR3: TGTGCCAGCAGGGGCGGACTCGGCACAGATACGCAGTATTTT. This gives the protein CASRGGLGTDTQYF.